Listed below are T cell receptor beta chains from one sample, sequenced in a study of OX40 agonist ivuxolimab in advanced cancers. Clones were sequenced by immunoSEQ multiplex PCR, and TCRdb holds only the in-frame ones, with some missing. The data show some 15,000 clones, about 69% seen once. The specimen was CD4+ or CD8+ T cells sorted from blood, collected in a trial of the OX40 agonist ivuxolimab. The receptors stem from an adult with an advanced solid tumor such as melanoma, head and neck, liver or kidney cancer. The CDR3 runs from the conserved cysteine through the conserved F or W. Fields, in order: clone size, V gene, J gene, D gene, CDR3 DNA, CDR3 protein. The D gene is left open where the match is weak. Part of the rows lack a size; the others show once, few, many or a class for expanded clones.

clone size: NA; V gene: TRBV10-3; J gene: TRBJ2-1; D gene: TRBD1; CDR3 DNA: TGTGCCATCAGTGAGAGATTAGGGACAGCCTACAATGAGCAGTTCTTC; CDR3 protein: CAISERLGTAYNEQFF
clone size: NA; V gene: TRBV5-6; J gene: TRBJ2-1; D gene: TRBD1; CDR3 DNA: TGTGCCAGCAGCCCCAACAGGGGTGCCTCCTACAATGAGCAGTTCTTC; CDR3 protein: CASSPNRGASYNEQFF
clone size: few; V gene: TRBV14; J gene: TRBJ2-7; D gene: TRBD1; CDR3 DNA: TGTGCCAGCCGCGGACAGGGGGCCCCCTACGAGCAGTACTTC; CDR3 protein: CASRGQGAPYEQYF
clone size: NA; V gene: TRBV4-2; J gene: TRBJ1-6; D gene: NA; CDR3 DNA: TGTGCCAGCAGCGAGATCCAAGATACTAATTCACCCCTCCACTTT; CDR3 protein: CASSEIQDTNSPLHF
clone size: NA; V gene: TRBV7-3; J gene: TRBJ1-5; D gene: NA; CDR3 DNA: TGTGCCAGCAGCTTAAATAGCAATCAGCCCCAGCATTTT; CDR3 protein: CASSLNSNQPQHF
clone size: NA; V gene: TRBV7-2; J gene: TRBJ2-7; D gene: NA; CDR3 DNA: TGTGCCAGCAGCCCCGTAGCGTCGTCCTACGAGCAGTACTTC; CDR3 protein: CASSPVASSYEQYF
clone size: NA; V gene: TRBV9; J gene: TRBJ2-2; D gene: NA; CDR3 DNA: TGTGCCAGCAGCGTAGGAGGGTTTGGTGGGACCGGGGAGCTGTTTTTT; CDR3 protein: CASSVGGFGGTGELFF
clone size: once; V gene: TRBV9; J gene: TRBJ2-7; D gene: TRBD1; CDR3 DNA: TGTGCCAGCAGCCCTACGGGACAGTTGGGGCACGAGCAGTACTTC; CDR3 protein: CASSPTGQLGHEQYF
clone size: few; V gene: TRBV11-2; J gene: TRBJ1-2; D gene: TRBD1; CDR3 DNA: TGTGCCAGCAGCTCCCCCGGGACAGGGGGCGTCGTCAGCGGCTACACCTTC; CDR3 protein: CASSSPGTGGVVSGYTF
clone size: NA; V gene: TRBV6-6; J gene: TRBJ2-7; D gene: NA; CDR3 DNA: TGTGCCAGCAGTTACGAGACATCCAACTACGAGCAGTACTTC; CDR3 protein: CASSYETSNYEQYF